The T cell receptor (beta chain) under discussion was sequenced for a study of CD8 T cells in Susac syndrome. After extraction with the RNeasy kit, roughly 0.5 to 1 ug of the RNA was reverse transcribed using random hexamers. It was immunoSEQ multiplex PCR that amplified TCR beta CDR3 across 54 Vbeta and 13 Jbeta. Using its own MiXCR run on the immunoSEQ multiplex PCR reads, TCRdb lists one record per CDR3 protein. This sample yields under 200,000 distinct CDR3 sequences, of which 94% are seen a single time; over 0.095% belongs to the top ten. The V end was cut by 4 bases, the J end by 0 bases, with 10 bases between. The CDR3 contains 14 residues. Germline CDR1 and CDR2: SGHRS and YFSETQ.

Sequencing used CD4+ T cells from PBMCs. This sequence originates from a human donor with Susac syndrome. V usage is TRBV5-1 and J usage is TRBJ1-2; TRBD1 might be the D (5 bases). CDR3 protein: CASSRDGANYGYTF. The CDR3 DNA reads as TGCGCCAGCAGCCGGGACGGAGCTAACTATGGCTACACCTTC. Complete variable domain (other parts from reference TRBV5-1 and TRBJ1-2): KAGVTQTPRYLIKTRGQQVTLSCSPISGHRSVSWYQQTPGQGLQFLFEYFSETQRNKGNFPGRFSGRQFSNSRSEMNVSTLELGDSALYLCASSRDGANYGYTFGSGTRLTVV.